This T cell receptor beta chain originates from a study of neoadjuvant nivolumab and ipilimumab in lung cancer. Regarding the study as a whole: Only two of four nivolumab-treated tumors gained richness and clonality by surgery.

Turning to this clone: Its target is not known.

Sequenced by immunoSEQ multiplex PCR; TCRdb stores in-frame clones only, minus some. The table has thousands of clones, approximately 80% seen once. The length of the CDR3 is 15 residues. CDR1 and CDR2 from the germline V gene are SGHRS and YFSETQ. V shed 1 base and J shed 3 bases, with 14 bases lying between them. Sequences were derived from tumor tissue, sampled after neoadjuvant nivolumab, alone or with ipilimumab, at or shortly before surgery. The chain recombines TRBV5-1 with TRBJ2-7, with D possibly matching TRBD1 (6 bases). This TCR came from an adult with non-small cell lung cancer. CDR3 in DNA: TGCGCCAGCAGCTTGTCGCCTGGACAGAACTACGAGCAGTACTTC. It specifies CASSLSPGQNYEQYF.